The rows below give T cell receptor beta chains drawn from one sample of a study of cytomegalovirus exposure and HLA in healthy donors. Libraries were prepared by immunoSEQ multiplex PCR; TCRdb keeps only in-frame clonotypes and omits some of them. In all, the sample yields around 45,000 clones. What was sequenced was PBMCs. The receptors shown here come from a male donor in good health and CMV-seronegative. CDR3s include the opening cysteine and the closing phenylalanine or tryptophan. Fields, in order: J gene, V gene, D gene, CDR3 DNA, CDR3 protein. A D gene is named only where the DNA matches it firmly.

TRBJ1-6,TRBV2,-,TGTGCCAGCAGTTATCGGCCCGGCGGGATAGGATCACCCCTCCACTTT,CASSYRPGGIGSPLHF
TRBJ1-6,TRBV30,-,TGTGCCTGGGGTGATCTACCCTATTCACCCCTCCACTTT,CAWGDLPYSPLHF
TRBJ2-7,TRBV4-3,TRBD2,TGCGCCAGCAGCCAAGAATGGTCCACACTAGCGGGGGACCACTACGAGCAGTACTTC,CASSQEWSTLAGDHYEQYF
TRBJ1-5,TRBV30,-,TGTGCCTGGAGCAAGAGGGGCAATCAGCCCCAGCATTTT,CAWSKRGNQPQHF
TRBJ1-2,TRBV27,TRBD1,TGTGCCAGCAGTTTATCGTACGGACCACAGGGGAACTATGGCTACACCTTC,CASSLSYGPQGNYGYTF
TRBJ1-2,TRBV9,-,TGTGCCAGCAGCGCCGCGGTAGGCCGAGGTTATGGCTACACCTTC,CASSAAVGRGYGYTF
TRBJ2-7,TRBV7-2,TRBD2,TGTGCCAGCAGCTCCTTAGCGGGGGAGACCTACGAGCAGTACTTC,CASSSLAGETYEQYF
TRBJ1-2,TRBV5-4,TRBD1,TGTGCCAGCAGCGCCCCCGGGACAGGCTATGGCTACACCTTC,CASSAPGTGYGYTF
TRBJ1-4,TRBV9,-,TGTGCCAGCAGCGCCACAGGAGCCGAGAATGAAAAACTGTTTTTT,CASSATGAENEKLFF
TRBJ1-2,TRBV2,TRBD1,TGTGCCAGCAACCTGGGACAGGGTAACTATGGCTACACCTTC,CASNLGQGNYGYTF
TRBJ1-5,TRBV30,-,TGTGCCTGGAGTGAGAGGTCTCATAGCAATCAGCCCCAGCATTTT,CAWSERSHSNQPQHF
TRBJ1-2,TRBV18,TRBD1,TGTGCCAGCTCACCACAGGGGGCTCTTGGCTACACCTTC,CASSPQGALGYTF
TRBJ2-2,TRBV4-3,TRBD1,TGCGCCAGCAGCCTTTACTTAGAACCGGGGACAGGGTCCGGGGAGCTGTTTTTT,CASSLYLEPGTGSGELFF
TRBJ1-2,TRBV19,-,TGTGCCAGTACGGAGGCCGTTCCTGGGGGCTACACCTTC,CASTEAVPGGYTF
TRBJ2-7,TRBV7-9,-,TGTGCCAGCAGCTTCCATGGGGCAGGGGAATACGAGCAGTACTTC,CASSFHGAGEYEQYF
TRBJ1-2,TRBV2,-,TGTGCCAGCAGTGTGGACAGTGGCTATGGCTACACCTTC,CASSVDSGYGYTF
TRBJ2-7,TRBV4-2,TRBD1,TGTGCCAGCAGCCACACCGGGACAGGGTTTACCTACGAGCAGTACTTC,CASSHTGTGFTYEQYF